This T cell receptor beta chain emerged from a study of cytomegalovirus exposure and HLA in healthy donors. The CDR3 length is 13 residues. The V and J ends lost 11 bases and 3 bases respectively, with 16 bases between them. In germline, CDR1 is SNHLY, CDR2 FYNNEI. A few counts support this clone. Its antigen is unknown. PCR employed 60 Vbeta and 13 Jbeta primers. Generated by immunoSEQ multiplex PCR, the TCRdb table keeps only in-frame clones and is missing some. This table has approximately 220,000 clones, 76% appearing once. Study results and limitations: Reported findings show TCR beta sequences accurately forecast HLA-A and HLA-B alleles in most subjects. Altogether, some 170 TCR beta chains were recorded as cytomegalovirus-associated. The classifier reportedly diagnosed cytomegalovirus status with high sensitivity and specificity.

This receptor was taken from a young man in good health and CMV-seronegative. The material sequenced was PBMCs. This chain links TRBV2 with TRBJ1-1; perhaps TRBD1 as D (6 bases). As DNA, the CDR3 is TGTGCCGGTCAACAGGGACCAGACACTGAAGCTTTCTTT. Translating gives CAGQQGPDTEAFF. Filled out from reference TRBV2 and TRBJ1-1, the complete variable domain reads EPEVTQTPSHQVTQMGQEVILRCVPISNHLYFYWYRQILGQKVEFLVSFYNNEISEKSEIFDDQFSVERPDGSNFTLKIRSTKLEDSAMYFCAGQQGPDTEAFFGQGTRLTVV.